In its sample, the clone carrying this TCR beta chain was seen a few times. No antigen is known for it. This specimen comes from a study of T cells in Graves' hyperthyroidism and ophthalmopathy. Study-level points and caveats: The majority of expanded thyroid clonotypes above 0.001 also appeared in blood.

The definition of stable Graves' hyperthyroidism was no ophthalmopathy progression within 18 months. Diagnosis relied on clinical symptoms, serum thyroxine and TRAb, thyroid ultrasound and orbital computed tomography. RNA transcripts yielded amplified TCR beta CDR3 regions. With the HTBI primer set, the TCR CDR3 went through a first round of RT-PCR. MiXCR was run by TCRdb on the multiplex PCR reads, yielding one entry per CDR3 protein. This table holds 750,000 to 950,000 distinct CDR3 sequences, more than 30% found once. V was shortened by 0 bases and J by 1 base, with 12 bases between the two germline ends. The CDR3 consists of 17 residues. CDR1 and CDR2 from the germline V gene are LNHNV and YYDKDF (reference sequence).

The origin of this receptor is a man aged 18 to 35 with Graves' hyperthyroidism. V and J are TRBV15 and TRBJ2-2, with D possibly matching TRBD1 (6 bases). Sequenced input: blood. CDR3 loop: CATSRDQGSRNTGELFF. The CDR3 coding sequence is TGTGCCACCAGCAGAGATCAGGGGTCAAGGAACACCGGGGAGCTGTTTTTT. The full variable domain, rest sourced from reference TRBV15 and TRBJ2-2, is DAMVIQNPRYQVTQFGKPVTLSCSQTLNHNVMYWYQQKSSQAPKLLFHYYDKDFNNEADTPDNFQSRRPNTSFCFLDIRSPGLGDTAMYLCATSRDQGSRNTGELFFGEGSRLTVL.